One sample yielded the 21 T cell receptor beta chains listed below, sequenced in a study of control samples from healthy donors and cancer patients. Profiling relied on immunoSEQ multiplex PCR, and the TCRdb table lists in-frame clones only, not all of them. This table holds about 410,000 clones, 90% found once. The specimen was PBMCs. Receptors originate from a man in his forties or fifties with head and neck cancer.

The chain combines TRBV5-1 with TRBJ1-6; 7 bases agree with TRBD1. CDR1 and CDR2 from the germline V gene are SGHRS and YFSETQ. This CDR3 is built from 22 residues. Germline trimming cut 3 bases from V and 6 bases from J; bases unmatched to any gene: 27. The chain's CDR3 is CASSSHLGKGTATTRFNSPLHF. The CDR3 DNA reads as TGCGCCAGCAGCTCCCACCTGGGCAAAGGGACAGCCACTACGAGATTTAATTCACCCCTCCACTTT.

The CDR3 region has the DNA TGCGCCAGCAGTGAGACGGCGGGACAGGGGGTATACGAGCAGTACTTC. Translated: CASSETAGQGVYEQYF. The V gene is TRBV10-1, the J gene TRBJ2-7; 11 nucleotides line up with TRBD1. Looked up from germline, CDR1 is WNHNN and CDR2 is SYGVQD (reference sequence). This CDR3 has 16 residues. The V and J ends lost 2 bases and 4 bases, in that order; junction bases with no gene match: 7.

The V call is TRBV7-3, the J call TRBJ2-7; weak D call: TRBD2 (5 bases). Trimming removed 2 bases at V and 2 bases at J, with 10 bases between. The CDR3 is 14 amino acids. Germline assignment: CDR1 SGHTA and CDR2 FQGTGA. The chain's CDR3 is CASSLEAGTYEQYF. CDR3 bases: TGTGCCAGCAGCTTAGAGGCGGGTACCTACGAGCAGTACTTC. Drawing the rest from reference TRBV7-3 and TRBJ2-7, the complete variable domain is GAGVSQTPSNKVTEKGKYVELRCDPISGHTALYWYRQSLGQGPEFLIYFQGTGAADDSGLPNDRFFAVRPEGSVSTLKIQRTERGDSAVYLCASSLEAGTYEQYFGPGTRLTVT.

The CDR3 DNA follows: TGTGCCAGCAGGACAGGGAGCGGCGGGGCCAAAAACATTCAGTACTTC. This encodes CASRTGSGGAKNIQYF. V is TRBV28 and J is TRBJ2-4; 7 bases align to TRBD1. The CDR3 runs to 16 residues. Trimming cost V 6 bases and J 1 base; bases outside gene matches: 9. CDR1 MDHEN and CDR2 SYDVKM come from the germline V gene.

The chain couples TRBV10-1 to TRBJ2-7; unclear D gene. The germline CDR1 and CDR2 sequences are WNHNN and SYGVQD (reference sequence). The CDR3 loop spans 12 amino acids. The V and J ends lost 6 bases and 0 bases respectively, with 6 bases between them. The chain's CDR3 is CASSDNSYEQYF. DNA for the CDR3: TGCGCCAGCAGCGACAACTCCTACGAGCAGTACTTC.

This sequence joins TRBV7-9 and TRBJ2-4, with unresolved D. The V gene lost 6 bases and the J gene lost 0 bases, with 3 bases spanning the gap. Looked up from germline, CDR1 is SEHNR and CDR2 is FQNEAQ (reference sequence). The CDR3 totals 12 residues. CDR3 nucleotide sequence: TGTGCCAGCAGTCCAGCCAAAAACATTCAGTACTTC. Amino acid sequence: CASSPAKNIQYF.

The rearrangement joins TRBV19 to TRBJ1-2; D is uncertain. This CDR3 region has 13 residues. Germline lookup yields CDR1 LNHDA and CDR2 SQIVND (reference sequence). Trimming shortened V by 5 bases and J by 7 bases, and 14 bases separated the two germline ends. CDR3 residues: CASSLTQESGYTF. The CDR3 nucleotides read TGTGCCAGTAGTCTAACCCAGGAGAGTGGCTACACCTTC.

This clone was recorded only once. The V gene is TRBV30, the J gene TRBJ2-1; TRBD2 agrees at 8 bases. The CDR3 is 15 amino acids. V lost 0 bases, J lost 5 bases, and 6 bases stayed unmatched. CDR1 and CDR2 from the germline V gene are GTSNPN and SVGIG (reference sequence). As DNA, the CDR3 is TGTGCCTGGAGTGTACTAAGCGGGAGAGACAATGAGCAGTTCTTC. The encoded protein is CAWSVLSGRDNEQFF.

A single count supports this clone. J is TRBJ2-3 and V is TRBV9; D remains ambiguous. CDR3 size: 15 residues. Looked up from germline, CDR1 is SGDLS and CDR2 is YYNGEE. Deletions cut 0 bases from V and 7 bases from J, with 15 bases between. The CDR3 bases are TGTGCCAGCAGCGTAGGAACAGCTCTAAGGAATACGCAGTATTTT. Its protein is CASSVGTALRNTQYF.

CDR3 sequence reads: CASTRQGTIGYTF. The CDR3 DNA follows: TGTGCCAGCACCCGACAGGGTACTATTGGCTACACCTTC. The V call is TRBV28, the J call TRBJ1-2; 7 nucleotides line up with TRBD1. The junction had 9 bases not matched to a gene; V was cut back by 7 bases and J by 7 bases. In germline, CDR1 is MDHEN, CDR2 SYDVKM. The CDR3 is 13 residues long.

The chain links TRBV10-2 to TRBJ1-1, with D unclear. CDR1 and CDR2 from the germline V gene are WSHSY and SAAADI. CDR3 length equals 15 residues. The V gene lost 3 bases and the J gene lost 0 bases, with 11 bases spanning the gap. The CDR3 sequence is CASSDYSEVNTEAFF. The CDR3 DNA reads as TGCGCCAGCAGTGATTATTCGGAGGTGAACACTGAAGCTTTCTTT.

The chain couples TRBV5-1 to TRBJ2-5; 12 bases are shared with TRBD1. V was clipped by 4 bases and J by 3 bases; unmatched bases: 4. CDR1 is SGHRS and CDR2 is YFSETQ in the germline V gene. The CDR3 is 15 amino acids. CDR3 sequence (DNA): TGCGCCAGCAGCAGGGACAGGGGGCAGGAAGAGACCCAGTACTTC. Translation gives CASSRDRGQEETQYF.

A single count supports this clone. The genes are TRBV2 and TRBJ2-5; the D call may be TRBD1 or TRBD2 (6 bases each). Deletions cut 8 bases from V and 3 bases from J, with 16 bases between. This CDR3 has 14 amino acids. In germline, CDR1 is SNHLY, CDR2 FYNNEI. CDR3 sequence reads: CASWGDTKKETQYF. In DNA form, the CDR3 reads TGTGCCAGCTGGGGGGACACAAAAAAAGAGACCCAGTACTTC.

For the CDR3, the DNA is TGTGCCAGCAGCTACCCTATGTATGGGGCCGGGGAGCTGTTTTTT. Encoded protein: CASSYPMYGAGELFF. The rearrangement links TRBV7-9 to TRBJ2-2; D is unclear. This CDR3 region has 15 residues. Trimming shortened V by 4 bases and J by 6 bases, and 15 bases separated the two germline ends. In germline, CDR1 is SEHNR, CDR2 FQNEAQ (reference sequence).

This chain's CDR3 is CASTPTGVYGYTF. CDR3 in DNA: TGTGCCAGTACCCCGACAGGGGTCTATGGCTACACCTTC. This chain joins TRBV19 and TRBJ1-2, with 8 bases identical to TRBD1. The CDR3 contains 13 residues. The germline CDR1 and CDR2 sequences are LNHDA and SQIVND (reference sequence). After removal of 7 bases from V and 4 bases from J, the junction contained 5 bases not matched to a gene. Supplemented by reference TRBV19 and TRBJ1-2, the full variable domain reads DGGITQSPKYLFRKEGQNVTLSCEQNLNHDAMYWYRQDPGQGLRLIYYSQIVNDFQKGDIAEGYSVSREKKESFPLTVTSAQKNPTAFYLCASTPTGVYGYTFGSGTRLTVV.

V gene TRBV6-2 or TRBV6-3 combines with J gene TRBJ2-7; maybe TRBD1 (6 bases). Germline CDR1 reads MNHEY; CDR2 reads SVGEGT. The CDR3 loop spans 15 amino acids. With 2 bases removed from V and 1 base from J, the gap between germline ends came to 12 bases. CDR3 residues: CASSYPRDISYEQYF. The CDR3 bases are TGTGCCAGCAGTTACCCCCGGGACATATCCTACGAGCAGTACTTC.

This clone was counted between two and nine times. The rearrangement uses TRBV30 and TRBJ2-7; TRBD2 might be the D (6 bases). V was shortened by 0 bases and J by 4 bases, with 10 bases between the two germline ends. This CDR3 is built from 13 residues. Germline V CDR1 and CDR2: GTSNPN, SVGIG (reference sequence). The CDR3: CAWSVFSGYEQYF. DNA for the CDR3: TGTGCCTGGAGTGTCTTTAGCGGATACGAGCAGTACTTC.

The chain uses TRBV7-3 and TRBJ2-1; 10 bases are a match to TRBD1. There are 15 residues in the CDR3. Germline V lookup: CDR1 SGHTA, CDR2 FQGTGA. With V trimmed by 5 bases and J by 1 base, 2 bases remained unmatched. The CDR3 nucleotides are TGTGCCAGCAGCCCGGGACAGGGGTCCTACAATGAGCAGTTCTTC. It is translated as CASSPGQGSYNEQFF.

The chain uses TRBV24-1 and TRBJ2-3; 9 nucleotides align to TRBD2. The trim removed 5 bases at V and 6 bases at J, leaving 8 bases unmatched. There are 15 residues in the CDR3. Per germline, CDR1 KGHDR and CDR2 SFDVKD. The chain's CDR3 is CATSGSSGGVDTQYF. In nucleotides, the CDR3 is TGTGCCACCAGTGGGAGTAGCGGGGGTGTGGATACGCAGTATTTT.

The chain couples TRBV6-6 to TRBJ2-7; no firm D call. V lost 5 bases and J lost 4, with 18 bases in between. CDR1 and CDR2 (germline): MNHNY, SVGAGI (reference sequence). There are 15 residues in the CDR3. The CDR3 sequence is CASSRSRSATYEQYF. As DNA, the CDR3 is TGTGCCAGCAGTCGATCGCGGAGCGCCACTTACGAGCAGTACTTC.

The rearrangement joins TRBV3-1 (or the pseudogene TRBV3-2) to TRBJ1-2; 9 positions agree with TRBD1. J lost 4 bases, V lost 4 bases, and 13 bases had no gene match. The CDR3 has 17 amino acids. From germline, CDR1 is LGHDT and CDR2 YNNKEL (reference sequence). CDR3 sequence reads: CASSPSGGTGISYGYTF. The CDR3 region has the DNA TGTGCCAGCAGCCCATCCGGGGGGACAGGGATTTCCTATGGCTACACCTTC.